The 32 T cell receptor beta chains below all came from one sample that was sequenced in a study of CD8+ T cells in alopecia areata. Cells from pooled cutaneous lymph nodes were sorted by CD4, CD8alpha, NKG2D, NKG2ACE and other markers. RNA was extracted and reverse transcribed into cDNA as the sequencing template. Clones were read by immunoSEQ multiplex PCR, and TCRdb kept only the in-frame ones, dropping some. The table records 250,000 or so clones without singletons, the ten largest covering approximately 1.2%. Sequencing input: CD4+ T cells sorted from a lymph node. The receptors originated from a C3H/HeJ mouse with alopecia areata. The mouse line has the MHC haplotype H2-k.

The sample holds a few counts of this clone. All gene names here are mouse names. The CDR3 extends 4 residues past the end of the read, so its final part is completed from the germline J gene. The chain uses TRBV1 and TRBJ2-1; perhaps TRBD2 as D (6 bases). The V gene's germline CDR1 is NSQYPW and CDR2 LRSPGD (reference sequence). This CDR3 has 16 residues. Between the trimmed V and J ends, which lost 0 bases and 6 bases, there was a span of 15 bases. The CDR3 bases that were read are TGCACCTGCAGTGCAGATCGGGTGGGGGTCGGTGCT. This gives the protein CTCSADRVGVGA. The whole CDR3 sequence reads CTCSADRVGVGAEQFF.

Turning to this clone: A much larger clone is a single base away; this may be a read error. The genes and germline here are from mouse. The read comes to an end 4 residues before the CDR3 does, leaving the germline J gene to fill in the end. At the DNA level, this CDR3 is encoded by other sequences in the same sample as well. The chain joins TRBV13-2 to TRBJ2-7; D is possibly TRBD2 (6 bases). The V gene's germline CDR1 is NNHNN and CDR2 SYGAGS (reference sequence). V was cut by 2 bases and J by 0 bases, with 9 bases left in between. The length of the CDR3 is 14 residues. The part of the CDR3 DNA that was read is TGTGCCAGCGGTGACTGGGGAAGCTCCTAT. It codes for CASGDWGSSY. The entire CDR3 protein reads CASGDWGSSYEQYF.

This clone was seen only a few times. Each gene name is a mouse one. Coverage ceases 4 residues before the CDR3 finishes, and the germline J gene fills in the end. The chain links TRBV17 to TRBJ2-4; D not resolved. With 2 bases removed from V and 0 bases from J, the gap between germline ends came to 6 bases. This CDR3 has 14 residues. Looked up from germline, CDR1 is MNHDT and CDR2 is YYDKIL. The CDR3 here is CASSRMGSQNTLYF. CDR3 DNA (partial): TGTGCTAGCAGTAGAATGGGTAGTCAAAAC.

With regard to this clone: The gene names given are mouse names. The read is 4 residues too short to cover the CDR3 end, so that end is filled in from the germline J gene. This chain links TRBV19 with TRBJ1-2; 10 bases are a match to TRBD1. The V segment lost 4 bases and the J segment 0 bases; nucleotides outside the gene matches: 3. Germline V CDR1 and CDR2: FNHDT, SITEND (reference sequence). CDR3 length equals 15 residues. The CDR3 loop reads CASSRQGAANSDYTF. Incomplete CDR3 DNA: TGTGCCAGCAGTCGACAGGGGGCTGCAAACTCC.

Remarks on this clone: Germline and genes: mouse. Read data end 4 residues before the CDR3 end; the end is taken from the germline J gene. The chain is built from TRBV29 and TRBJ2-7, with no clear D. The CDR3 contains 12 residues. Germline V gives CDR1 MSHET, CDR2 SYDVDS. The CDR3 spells CASSLPDYEQYF. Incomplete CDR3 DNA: TGTGCTAGCAGTTTACCAGATTAT.

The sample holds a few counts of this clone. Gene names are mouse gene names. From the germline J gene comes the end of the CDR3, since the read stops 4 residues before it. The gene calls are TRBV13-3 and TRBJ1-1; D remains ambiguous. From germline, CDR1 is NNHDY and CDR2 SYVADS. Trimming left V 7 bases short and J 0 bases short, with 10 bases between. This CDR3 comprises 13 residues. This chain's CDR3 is CASEKTTNTEVFF. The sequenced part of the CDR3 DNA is TGTGCCAGCGAAAAGACAACAAACACA.

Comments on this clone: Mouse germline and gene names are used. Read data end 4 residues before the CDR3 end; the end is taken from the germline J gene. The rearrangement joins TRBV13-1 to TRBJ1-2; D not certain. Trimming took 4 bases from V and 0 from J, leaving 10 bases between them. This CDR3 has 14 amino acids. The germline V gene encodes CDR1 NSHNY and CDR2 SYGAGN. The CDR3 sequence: CASSPTHANSDYTF. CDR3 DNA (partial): TGTGCCAGCAGTCCGACACATGCAAACTCC.

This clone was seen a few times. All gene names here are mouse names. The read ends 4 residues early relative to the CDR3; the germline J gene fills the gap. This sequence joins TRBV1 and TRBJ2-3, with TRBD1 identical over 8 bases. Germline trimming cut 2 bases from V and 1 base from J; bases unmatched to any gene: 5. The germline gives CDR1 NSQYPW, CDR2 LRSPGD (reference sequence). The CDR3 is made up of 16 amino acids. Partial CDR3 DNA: TGCACCTGCAGTGCACAGGGGGCTGTGGGTGCAGAA. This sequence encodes CTCSAQGAVGAE. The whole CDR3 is CTCSAQGAVGAETLYF.

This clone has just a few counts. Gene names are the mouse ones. The DNA read from the CDR3 is TGTGCCAGCAGTGTTGGGGGGGGCGGAAAC. Translated: CASSVGGGGN. The whole CDR3 region reads CASSVGGGGNTLYF. J is TRBJ2-4 and V is TRBV13-3; TRBD2 agrees at 8 bases. With the read ending 4 residues before the CDR3 end, the germline J gene is used to fill in that end. Germline V gives CDR1 NNHDY, CDR2 SYVADS. The CDR3 extends over 14 amino acids. The full variable domain, its missing parts supplied by reference TRBV13-3 and TRBJ2-4, is EAAVTQSPRSKVAVTGGKVTLSCHQTNNHDYMYWYRQDTGHGLRLIHYSYVADSTEKGDIPDGYKASRPSQENFSLILELASLSQTAVYFCASSVGGGGNTLYFGAGTRLSVL.

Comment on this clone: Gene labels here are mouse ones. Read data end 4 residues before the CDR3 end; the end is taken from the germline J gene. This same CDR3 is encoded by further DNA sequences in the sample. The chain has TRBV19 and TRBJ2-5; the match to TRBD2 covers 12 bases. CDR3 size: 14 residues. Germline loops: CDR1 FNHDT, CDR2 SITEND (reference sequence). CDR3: CASSPGTGGDTQYF. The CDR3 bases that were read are TGTGCCAGCAGTCCCGGGACTGGGGGGGAC.

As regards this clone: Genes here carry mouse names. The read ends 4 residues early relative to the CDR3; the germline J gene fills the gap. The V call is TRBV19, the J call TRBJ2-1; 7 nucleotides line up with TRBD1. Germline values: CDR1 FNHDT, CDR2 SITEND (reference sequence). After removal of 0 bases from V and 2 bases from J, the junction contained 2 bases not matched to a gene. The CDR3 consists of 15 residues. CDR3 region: CASSIGTGHYAEQFF. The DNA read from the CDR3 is TGTGCCAGCAGTATAGGGACAGGACACTATGCT.

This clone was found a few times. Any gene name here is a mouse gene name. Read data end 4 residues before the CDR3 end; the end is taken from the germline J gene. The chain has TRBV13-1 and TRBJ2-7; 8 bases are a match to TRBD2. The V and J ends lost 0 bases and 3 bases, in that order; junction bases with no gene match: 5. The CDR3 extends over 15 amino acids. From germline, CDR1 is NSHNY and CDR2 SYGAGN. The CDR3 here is CASSDAAGGIYEQYF. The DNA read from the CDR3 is TGTGCCAGCAGTGATGCAGCTGGGGGGATCTAT.

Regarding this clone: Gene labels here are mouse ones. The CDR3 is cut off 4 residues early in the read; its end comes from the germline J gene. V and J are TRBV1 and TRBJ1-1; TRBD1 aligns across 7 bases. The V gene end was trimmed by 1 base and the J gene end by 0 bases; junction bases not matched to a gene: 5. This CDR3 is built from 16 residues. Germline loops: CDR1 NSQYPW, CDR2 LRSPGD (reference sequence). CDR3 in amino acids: CTCSAARDRANTEVFF. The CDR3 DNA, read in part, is TGCACCTGCAGTGCAGCCCGGGACAGAGCAAACACA.

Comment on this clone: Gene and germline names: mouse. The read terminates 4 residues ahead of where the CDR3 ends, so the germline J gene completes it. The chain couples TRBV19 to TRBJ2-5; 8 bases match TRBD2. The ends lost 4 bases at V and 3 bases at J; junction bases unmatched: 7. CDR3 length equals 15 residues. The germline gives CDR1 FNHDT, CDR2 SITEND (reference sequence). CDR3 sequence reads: CASSPLSGGQDTQYF. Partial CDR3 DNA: TGTGCCAGCAGTCCCCTTTCTGGGGGGCAAGAC.

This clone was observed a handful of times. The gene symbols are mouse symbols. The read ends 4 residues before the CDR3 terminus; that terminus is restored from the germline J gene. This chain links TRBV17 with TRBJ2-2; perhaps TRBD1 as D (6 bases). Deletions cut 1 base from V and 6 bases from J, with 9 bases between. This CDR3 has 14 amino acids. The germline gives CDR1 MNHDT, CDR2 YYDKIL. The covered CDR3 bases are TGTGCTAGCAGTAGAGGACAGGTAGCCGGG. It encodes CASSRGQVAG. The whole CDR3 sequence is CASSRGQVAGQLYF.

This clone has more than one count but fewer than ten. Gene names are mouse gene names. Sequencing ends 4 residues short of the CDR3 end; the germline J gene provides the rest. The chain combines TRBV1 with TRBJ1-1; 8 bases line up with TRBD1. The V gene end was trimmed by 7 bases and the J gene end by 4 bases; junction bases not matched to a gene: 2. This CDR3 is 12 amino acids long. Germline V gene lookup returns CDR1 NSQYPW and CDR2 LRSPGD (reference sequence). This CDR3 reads CTCTGGVTEVFF. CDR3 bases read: TGCACCTGCACAGGGGGCGTCACA.

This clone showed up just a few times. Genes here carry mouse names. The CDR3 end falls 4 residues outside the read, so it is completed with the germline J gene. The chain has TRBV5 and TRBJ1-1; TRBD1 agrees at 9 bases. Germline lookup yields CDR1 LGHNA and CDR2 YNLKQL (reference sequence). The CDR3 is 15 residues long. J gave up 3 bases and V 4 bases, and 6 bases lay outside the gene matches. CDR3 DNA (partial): TGTGCCAGCAGCCGGACAGGGGAGAAGGACACA. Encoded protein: CASSRTGEKDT. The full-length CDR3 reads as CASSRTGEKDTEVFF.

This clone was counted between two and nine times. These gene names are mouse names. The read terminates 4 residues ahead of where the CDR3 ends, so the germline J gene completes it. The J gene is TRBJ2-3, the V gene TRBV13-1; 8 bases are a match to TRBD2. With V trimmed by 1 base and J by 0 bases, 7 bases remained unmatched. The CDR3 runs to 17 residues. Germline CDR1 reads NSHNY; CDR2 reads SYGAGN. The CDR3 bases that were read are TGTGCCAGCAGTGATCCCGGGACTGGATCTAGTGCAGAA. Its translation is CASSDPGTGSSAE. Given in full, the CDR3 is CASSDPGTGSSAETLYF.

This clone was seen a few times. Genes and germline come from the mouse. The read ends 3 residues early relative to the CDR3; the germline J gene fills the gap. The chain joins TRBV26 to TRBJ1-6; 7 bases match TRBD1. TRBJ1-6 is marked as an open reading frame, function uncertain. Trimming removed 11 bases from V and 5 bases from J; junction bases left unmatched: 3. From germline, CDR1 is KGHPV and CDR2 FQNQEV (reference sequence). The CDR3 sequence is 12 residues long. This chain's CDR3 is CAPGQNNSPLYF. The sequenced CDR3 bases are TGTGCCCCGGGACAGAATAATTCGCCC.

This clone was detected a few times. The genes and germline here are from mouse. CDR3 region: CASRQQGASAETLYF. The part of the CDR3 DNA that was read is TGTGCCAGCAGGCAACAGGGGGCTAGTGCAGAA. The chain couples TRBV19 to TRBJ2-3, with TRBD1 matching 9 bases. Coverage ceases 4 residues before the CDR3 finishes, and the germline J gene fills in the end. This CDR3 has 15 residues. V lost 5 bases, J lost 0 bases, and 4 bases stayed unmatched. Germline lookup yields CDR1 FNHDT and CDR2 SITEND (reference sequence).

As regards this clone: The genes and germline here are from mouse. CDR3 sequence: CASSATGRNSPLYF. The DNA read from the CDR3 is TGTGCCAGCAGTGCGACAGGGCGCAATTCGCCC. The rearrangement joins TRBV13-1 to TRBJ1-6; TRBD1 matches at 7 bases. The read falls 3 residues short of the CDR3 end, and the missing part is taken from the germline J gene. TRBJ1-6 is an ORF, with its function uncertain. J gave up 7 bases and V 3 bases, and 4 bases lay outside the gene matches. The germline V gene has CDR1 NSHNY and CDR2 SYGAGN. This CDR3 contains 14 residues.

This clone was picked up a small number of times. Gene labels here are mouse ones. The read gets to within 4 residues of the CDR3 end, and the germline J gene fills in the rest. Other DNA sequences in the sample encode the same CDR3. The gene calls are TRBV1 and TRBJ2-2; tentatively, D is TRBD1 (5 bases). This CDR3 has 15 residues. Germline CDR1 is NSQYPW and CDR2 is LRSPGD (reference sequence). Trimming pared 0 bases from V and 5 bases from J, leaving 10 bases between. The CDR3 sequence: CTCSADSGSTGQLYF. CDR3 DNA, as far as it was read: TGCACCTGCAGTGCAGATTCAGGGTCGACCGGG. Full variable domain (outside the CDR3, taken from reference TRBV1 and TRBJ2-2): VTLLEQNPRWRLVPRGQAVNLRCILKNSQYPWMSWYQQDLQKQLQWLFTLRSPGDKEVKSLPGADYLATRVTDTELRLQVANMSQGRTLYCTCSADSGSTGQLYFGEGSKLTVL.

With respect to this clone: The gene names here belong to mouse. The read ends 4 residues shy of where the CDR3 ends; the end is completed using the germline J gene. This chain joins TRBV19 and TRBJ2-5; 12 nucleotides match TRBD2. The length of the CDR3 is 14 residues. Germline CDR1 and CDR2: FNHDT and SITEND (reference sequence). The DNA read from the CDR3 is TGTGCCAGCAGTCAGACTGGGGGGGCAGAC. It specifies CASSQTGGAD. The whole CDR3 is CASSQTGGADTQYF.

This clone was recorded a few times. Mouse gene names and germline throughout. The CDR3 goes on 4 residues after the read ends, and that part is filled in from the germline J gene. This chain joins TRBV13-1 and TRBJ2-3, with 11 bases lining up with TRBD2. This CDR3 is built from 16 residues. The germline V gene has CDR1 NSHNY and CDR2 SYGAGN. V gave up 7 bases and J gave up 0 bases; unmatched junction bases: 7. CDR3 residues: CASGPGLGVSAETLYF. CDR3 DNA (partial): TGTGCCAGCGGCCCGGGACTGGGGGTTAGTGCAGAA.

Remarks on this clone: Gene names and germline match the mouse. CDR3 residues: CASSPRGREAEQFF. CDR3 bases read: TGTGCCAGCAGTCCCAGGGGGCGGGAGGCT. The chain joins TRBV19 to TRBJ2-1; TRBD1 agrees at 8 bases. The read terminates 4 residues before the CDR3 end, so the remaining end is supplied by the germline J gene. CDR3 length equals 14 residues. CDR1 FNHDT and CDR2 SITEND come from the germline V gene (reference sequence).

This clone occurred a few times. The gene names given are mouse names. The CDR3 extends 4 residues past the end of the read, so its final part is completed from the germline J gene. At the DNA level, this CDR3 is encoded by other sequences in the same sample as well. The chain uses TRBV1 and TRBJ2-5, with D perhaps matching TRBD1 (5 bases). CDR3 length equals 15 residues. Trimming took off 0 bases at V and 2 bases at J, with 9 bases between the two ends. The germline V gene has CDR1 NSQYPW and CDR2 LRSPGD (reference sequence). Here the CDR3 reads CTCSADRAAQDTQYF. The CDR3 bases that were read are TGCACCTGCAGTGCAGACAGGGCGGCCCAAGAC. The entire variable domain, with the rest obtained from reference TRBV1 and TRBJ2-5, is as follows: VTLLEQNPRWRLVPRGQAVNLRCILKNSQYPWMSWYQQDLQKQLQWLFTLRSPGDKEVKSLPGADYLATRVTDTELRLQVANMSQGRTLYCTCSADRAAQDTQYFGPGTRLLVL.

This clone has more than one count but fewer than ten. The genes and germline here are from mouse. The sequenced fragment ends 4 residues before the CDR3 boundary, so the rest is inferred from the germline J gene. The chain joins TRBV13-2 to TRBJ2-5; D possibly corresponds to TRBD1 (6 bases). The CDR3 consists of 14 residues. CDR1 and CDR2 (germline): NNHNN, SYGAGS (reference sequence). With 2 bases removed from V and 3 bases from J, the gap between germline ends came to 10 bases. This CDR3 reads CASGEGQKQDTQYF. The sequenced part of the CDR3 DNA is TGTGCCAGCGGTGAGGGACAAAAACAAGAC.

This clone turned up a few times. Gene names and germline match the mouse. The CDR3 loop is CASSERAGDTQYF. The sequenced CDR3 bases are TGTGCCAGCAGTGAAAGAGCAGGTGAC. The chain links TRBV13-3 to TRBJ2-5; no clear D. The read terminates 4 residues ahead of where the CDR3 ends, so the germline J gene completes it. CDR3 size: 13 residues. Germline CDR1 is NNHDY and CDR2 is SYVADS.

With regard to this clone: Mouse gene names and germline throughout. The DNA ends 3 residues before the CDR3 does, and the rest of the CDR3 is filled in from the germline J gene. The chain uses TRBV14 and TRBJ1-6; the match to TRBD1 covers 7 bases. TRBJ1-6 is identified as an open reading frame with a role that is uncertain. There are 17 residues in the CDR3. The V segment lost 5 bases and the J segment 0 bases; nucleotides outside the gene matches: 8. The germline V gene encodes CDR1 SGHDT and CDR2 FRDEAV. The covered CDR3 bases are TGTGCCAGCAGCCTCGGGACAGAAAATTCCTATAATTCGCCC. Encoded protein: CASSLGTENSYNSP. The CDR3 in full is CASSLGTENSYNSPLYF.

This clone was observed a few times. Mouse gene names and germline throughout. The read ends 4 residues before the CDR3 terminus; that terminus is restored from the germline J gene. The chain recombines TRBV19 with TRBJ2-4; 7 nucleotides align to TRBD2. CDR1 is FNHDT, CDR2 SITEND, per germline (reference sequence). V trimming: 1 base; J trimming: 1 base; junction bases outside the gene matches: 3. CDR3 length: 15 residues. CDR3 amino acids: CASSIRLGGQNTLYF. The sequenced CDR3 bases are TGTGCCAGCAGTATAAGACTGGGTGGTCAAAAC.

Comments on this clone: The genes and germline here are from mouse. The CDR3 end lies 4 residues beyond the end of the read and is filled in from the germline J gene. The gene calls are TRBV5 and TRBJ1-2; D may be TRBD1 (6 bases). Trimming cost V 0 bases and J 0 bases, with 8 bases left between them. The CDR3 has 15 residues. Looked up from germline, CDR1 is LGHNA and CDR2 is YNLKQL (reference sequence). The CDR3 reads CASSQDGQTNSDYTF. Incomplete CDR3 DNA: TGTGCCAGCAGCCAAGATGGACAGACAAACTCC.

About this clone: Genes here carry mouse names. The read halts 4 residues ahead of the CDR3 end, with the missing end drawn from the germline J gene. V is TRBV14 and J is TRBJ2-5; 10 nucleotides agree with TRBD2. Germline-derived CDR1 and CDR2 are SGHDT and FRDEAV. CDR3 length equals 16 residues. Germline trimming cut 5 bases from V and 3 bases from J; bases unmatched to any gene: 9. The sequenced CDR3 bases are TGTGCCAGCAGGTCTACTGGGGGGGTGAATCAAGAC. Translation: CASRSTGGVNQD. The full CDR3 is CASRSTGGVNQDTQYF.